This T cell receptor beta chain was sequenced during a study of T-cell memory formation after mild COVID-19. TCR alpha and TCR beta cDNA libraries carrying sample barcodes and UMIs were produced by 5'RACE using constant-segment primers. Via MiXCR, TCRdb re-called the 5' RACE reads, giving one row per CDR3 protein. The table shows 260,000 or so distinct CDR3 sequences, with around 17% occurring only once. The table lists this clonotype with a few counts. The TCR comes from a man aged 18-30 years who had mild COVID-19 (a few samples of this study predate the infection). Cell type and time point are not known. Sequencing input: PBMCs or a T cell subset sorted from them (not recorded which).

The CDR3 coding sequence is TGTGCCACCCTTAGGGCGGACAGGGTGGCAGATACGCAGTATTTT. It encodes CATLRADRVADTQYF. The chain employs TRBV24-1 and TRBJ2-3, with 8 bases identical to TRBD1. There are 15 residues in the CDR3. Germline CDR1 and CDR2: KGHDR and SFDVKD. Germline trimming cut 9 bases from V and 4 bases from J; bases unmatched to any gene: 11.